Listed below are T cell receptor beta chains from one sample, sequenced in a study of regulatory T cells in long-lasting Graves disease. TCRdb redid the calling of the multiplex PCR reads with MiXCR, one entry per CDR3 protein. The sample records about 530,000 distinct CDR3 sequences, roughly 15% being singletons. These same data were also listed under a study on T cells in Graves' hyperthyroidism and ophthalmopathy.

The sequenced sample was peripheral blood mononuclear cells (PBMCs), obtained at new diagnosis, from a patient treated with antithyroid drugs. These receptor sequences come from a woman aged 35-60 years with Graves disease. Both conserved end residues are part of each CDR3. The D gene is left open where the match is weak. Size values are once, few and many counts, or a class for expanded clones, and some rows have none.

J: TRBJ2-3; length: 15; V: TRBV5-1; D: TRBD2; size: few; DNA: TGCGCCAGCAGCCCTAGCGGGGGGGACACAGATACGCAGTATTTT; CDR3: CASSPSGGDTDTQYF
J: TRBJ2-5; length: 14; V: TRBV27; D: NA; size: NA; DNA: TGTGCCAGCGCAGGGGCTGGGGGAAAAGAGACCCAGTACTTC; CDR3: CASAGAGGKETQYF
J: TRBJ1-5; length: 18; V: TRBV10-3; D: NA; size: NA; DNA: TGTGCCATCAGTGAGTCTTGGGGAGAACAGGGCGGCAATCAGCCCCAGCATTTT; CDR3: CAISESWGEQGGNQPQHF
J: TRBJ2-2; length: 15; V: TRBV7-2; D: TRBD1; size: many; DNA: TGTGCCAGCAGCTTAGCGGGGACAGACACCGGGGAGCTGTTTTTT; CDR3: CASSLAGTDTGELFF
J: TRBJ1-4; length: 14; V: TRBV2; D: NA; size: NA; DNA: TGTGCCAGCACGCTAGGGGCAAGGGGGGAAAAACTGTTTTTT; CDR3: CASTLGARGEKLFF
J: TRBJ2-6; length: 16; V: TRBV6-2/TRBV6-3; D: NA; size: few; DNA: TGTGCCAGCAGTTACTCGAGGGGTCTTGGGGCCAACGTCCTGACTTTC; CDR3: CASSYSRGLGANVLTF
J: TRBJ1-5; length: 14; V: TRBV2; D: NA; size: many; DNA: TGTGCCAGCAGTGATTCAGGGTACAATCAGCCCCAGCATTTT; CDR3: CASSDSGYNQPQHF
J: TRBJ2-7; length: 15; V: TRBV7-8; D: NA; size: NA; DNA: TGTGCCAGCAGCTTAGGGCCAGGTGGTGCCCACGAGCAGTACTTC; CDR3: CASSLGPGGAHEQYF
J: TRBJ1-2; length: 14; V: TRBV6-5; D: NA; size: few; DNA: TGTGCCAGCAGTTACCCCCAGGGCAACTATGGCTACACCTTC; CDR3: CASSYPQGNYGYTF
J: TRBJ1-2; length: 14; V: TRBV7-9; D: NA; size: many; DNA: TGTGCCAGCAGCTTAGAAACAGGCGGGTATGGCTACACCTTC; CDR3: CASSLETGGYGYTF
J: TRBJ2-2; length: 12; V: TRBV20-1; D: NA; size: few; DNA: TGCAGTGCTAGACAGGGGACCGGGGAGCTGTTTTTT; CDR3: CSARQGTGELFF
J: TRBJ1-5; length: 14; V: TRBV10-3; D: NA; size: once; DNA: TGTGCCAGCAGTGAACTGGAGGTTAATCAGCCCCAGCATTTT; CDR3: CASSELEVNQPQHF
J: TRBJ2-3; length: 16; V: TRBV11-2; D: TRBD2; size: few; DNA: TGTGCCAGCAGCCGGGGGACTAGCGGGCCCACAGATACGCAGTATTTT; CDR3: CASSRGTSGPTDTQYF
J: TRBJ2-2; length: 15; V: TRBV9; D: NA; size: NA; DNA: TGTGCCAGCAGCGTGACCGGGACTCTATCCGGGGAGCTGTTTTTT; CDR3: CASSVTGTLSGELFF
J: TRBJ1-2; length: 15; V: TRBV6-5; D: NA; size: many; DNA: TGTGCCAGCAGTTACCACGAGACCGGGAACTATGGCTACACCTTC; CDR3: CASSYHETGNYGYTF
J: TRBJ1-5; length: 14; V: TRBV6-1; D: NA; size: many; DNA: TGTGCCAGCTCCTCTGAAGGGGGATATCAGCCCCAGCATTTT; CDR3: CASSSEGGYQPQHF
J: TRBJ1-5; length: 17; V: TRBV28; D: NA; size: NA; DNA: TGTGCCAGCAGTTTATCCGGTACCCAATTTTTCAATCAGCCCCAGCATTTT; CDR3: CASSLSGTQFFNQPQHF
J: TRBJ1-1; length: 15; V: TRBV11-1; D: TRBD1; size: many; DNA: TGTGCCAGCAGCTTAGTCTCGAGGGGGCTAACTGAAGCTTTCTTT; CDR3: CASSLVSRGLTEAFF
J: TRBJ1-5; length: 18; V: TRBV7-8; D: TRBD1; size: NA; DNA: TGTGCCAGCAGCTTCTCCGGGACAGGGGTATTTAGCAATCAGCCCCAGCATTTT; CDR3: CASSFSGTGVFSNQPQHF
J: TRBJ2-7; length: 15; V: TRBV2; D: TRBD2; size: few; DNA: TGTGCCAGCACTCTTGGGACTAGCGGAACCTACGAGCAGTACTTC; CDR3: CASTLGTSGTYEQYF
J: TRBJ2-3; length: 14; V: TRBV28; D: NA; size: many; DNA: TGTGCCAGCAGCTTAGGGGCAGGCACAGATACGCAGTATTTT; CDR3: CASSLGAGTDTQYF
J: TRBJ2-7; length: 16; V: TRBV10-2; D: TRBD1; size: few; DNA: TGCGCCAGCAGTGAGTCAATCTCGGGACAGGGCTACGAGCAGTACTTC; CDR3: CASSESISGQGYEQYF
J: TRBJ1-4; length: 16; V: TRBV15; D: TRBD1; size: few; DNA: TGTGCCACCAGCTGGGGAGGGCAGGGGACAGGTGAAAAACTGTTTTTT; CDR3: CATSWGGQGTGEKLFF
J: TRBJ1-1; length: 14; V: TRBV6-5; D: NA; size: many; DNA: TGTGCCAGCAGTTACTCGGAGGGGTACACTGAAGCTTTCTTT; CDR3: CASSYSEGYTEAFF
J: TRBJ1-2; length: 13; V: TRBV9; D: NA; size: few; DNA: TGTGCCAGCAGCACCGCAGGGACGAATGGCTACACCTTC; CDR3: CASSTAGTNGYTF
J: TRBJ2-2; length: 13; V: TRBV5-1; D: NA; size: few; DNA: TGCGCCACCTCATTGGGGAACACCGGGGAGCTGTTTTTT; CDR3: CATSLGNTGELFF
J: TRBJ2-5; length: 14; V: TRBV19; D: NA; size: NA; DNA: TGTGCCAGTAGTCCACGGGCCAACCAAGAGACCCAGTACTTC; CDR3: CASSPRANQETQYF
J: TRBJ1-5; length: 15; V: TRBV19; D: NA; size: NA; DNA: TGTGCCAGTAGTATAACAGGACAGCTAAATCAGCCCCAGCATTTT; CDR3: CASSITGQLNQPQHF
J: TRBJ1-1; length: 14; V: TRBV3-1; D: NA; size: many; DNA: TGTGCCAGCAGCCAAGCTTTGGGGGCAACTGAAGCTTTCTTT; CDR3: CASSQALGATEAFF
J: TRBJ2-7; length: 13; V: TRBV19; D: NA; size: NA; DNA: TGTGCCAGTATGGGTAGGGACTCCTACGAGCAGTACTTC; CDR3: CASMGRDSYEQYF
J: TRBJ1-2; length: 13; V: TRBV27; D: NA; size: NA; DNA: TGTGCCAGCAGTTTCGTGGTAGGGAACGGCTACACCTTC; CDR3: CASSFVVGNGYTF
J: TRBJ2-1; length: 14; V: TRBV5-1; D: NA; size: many; DNA: TGTGCCAGCAGTTTGGCGGGACCTTACAATGAGCAGTTCTTC; CDR3: CASSLAGPYNEQFF
J: TRBJ2-7; length: 15; V: TRBV28; D: NA; size: many; DNA: TGTGCCAGCAGAGGGGCCGTCACACATCCCTACGAGCAGTACTTC; CDR3: CASRGAVTHPYEQYF
J: TRBJ2-2; length: 16; V: TRBV5-6; D: TRBD2; size: NA; DNA: TGTGCCAGCAGCTTGGGAGCGGGGGGGCCCGTCGGGGAGCTGTTTTTT; CDR3: CASSLGAGGPVGELFF
J: TRBJ1-2; length: 15; V: TRBV10-3; D: NA; size: NA; DNA: TGTGCCATCAGTGAGCGGCAGCCATGGAACTATGGCTACACCTTC; CDR3: CAISERQPWNYGYTF
J: TRBJ1-5; length: 15; V: TRBV7-9; D: NA; size: many; DNA: TGTGCCAGCAGCTTAGTACAGGGAGACAATCAGCCCCAGCATTTT; CDR3: CASSLVQGDNQPQHF
J: TRBJ2-7; length: 13; V: TRBV11-2; D: NA; size: many; DNA: TGTGCCAGCAGCTTAGTTGTCTCCTACGAGCAGTACTTC; CDR3: CASSLVVSYEQYF
J: TRBJ2-1; length: 18; V: TRBV5-5; D: TRBD2; size: many; DNA: TGTGCCAGCAGCCCAAGGACTAGCGGCGTCAGCTCCTACAATGAGCAGTTCTTC; CDR3: CASSPRTSGVSSYNEQFF
J: TRBJ1-1; length: 15; V: TRBV12-3/TRBV12-4; D: NA; size: many; DNA: TGTGCCAGCAGTTTAGTCGACGGGGGGAACACTGAAGCTTTCTTT; CDR3: CASSLVDGGNTEAFF
J: TRBJ1-5; length: 17; V: TRBV3-1; D: NA; size: many; DNA: TGTGCCAGCAGCCAAGATCGAGTAGGGGTGGGCAATCAGCCCCAGCATTTT; CDR3: CASSQDRVGVGNQPQHF
J: TRBJ1-6; length: 14; V: TRBV6-9; D: NA; size: many; DNA: TGTGCCAGCAGTTTTCAAGCAAATAATTCACCCCTCCACTTT; CDR3: CASSFQANNSPLHF
J: TRBJ2-2; length: 14; V: TRBV13; D: NA; size: NA; DNA: TGTGCCAGCAGCCGCTCTGGCCGCACCGGGGAGCTGTTTTTT; CDR3: CASSRSGRTGELFF
J: TRBJ1-2; length: 15; V: TRBV3-1; D: NA; size: many; DNA: TGTGCCAGCAGCCAAGATGGTACGAGGAGGGGTGGCTACACCTTC; CDR3: CASSQDGTRRGGYTF
J: TRBJ2-7; length: 14; V: TRBV5-1; D: NA; size: NA; DNA: TGCGCCAGCAGCTTGAAGGACGCAACCTACGAGCAGTACTTC; CDR3: CASSLKDATYEQYF
J: TRBJ2-7; length: 13; V: TRBV20-1; D: NA; size: few; DNA: TGCAGTGCTAGCGGGACGCTAAGGTACGAGCAGTACTTC; CDR3: CSASGTLRYEQYF
J: TRBJ2-1; length: 16; V: TRBV11-2; D: TRBD2; size: few; DNA: TGTGCCAGCAGCCCCAGTGCGGGGGGGGTCCGCAATGAGCAGTTCTTC; CDR3: CASSPSAGGVRNEQFF